This TCR beta chain was identified during a study of T cell responses to AZD1222 COVID-19 vaccine. In regard to this clone: No antigen is known for it.

Findings and limits, study-wide: Regions left unmutated in variants are reportedly the target of nearly half of spike-specific TCRs. White British donors predominated, females outnumbered males, and clonal diversity was possibly underestimated. Baseline antibody screening turned up just a handful of seropositive AZD1222 recipients.

Assay: immunoSEQ multiplex PCR; the TCRdb copy retains only in-frame clones and omits some. The table has around 120,000 clones, 80% to 95% seen once. This CDR3 spans 14 amino acids. CDR1 is SNHLY and CDR2 is FYNNEI in the germline V gene. The germline V and J ends were trimmed by 7 bases and 0 bases, with 12 bases remaining between them. The sequenced sample was peripheral blood, obtained on day 0 of AZD1222 vaccination. This rearrangement joins TRBV2 to TRBJ1-1; no reliable D call. The receptor's source is an adult in good health. The CDR3 region is CASMETSMNTEAFF. The CDR3 DNA reads TGTGCCAGCATGGAGACTAGCATGAACACTGAAGCTTTCTTT.